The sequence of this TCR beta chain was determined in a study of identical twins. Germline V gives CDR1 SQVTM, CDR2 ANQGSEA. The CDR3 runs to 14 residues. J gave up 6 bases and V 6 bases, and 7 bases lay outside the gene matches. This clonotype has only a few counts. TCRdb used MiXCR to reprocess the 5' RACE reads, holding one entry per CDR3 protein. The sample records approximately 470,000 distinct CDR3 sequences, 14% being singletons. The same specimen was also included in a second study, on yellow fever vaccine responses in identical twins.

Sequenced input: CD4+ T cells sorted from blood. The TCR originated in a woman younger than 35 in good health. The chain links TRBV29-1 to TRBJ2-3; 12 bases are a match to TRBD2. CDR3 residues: CSVRLAGVFDTQYF. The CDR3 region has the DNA TGCAGCGTGAGACTAGCGGGAGTTTTTGATACGCAGTATTTT.